This T cell receptor (beta chain) is drawn from a study of blood T cell repertoires in COVID-19. Across the whole study: COVID-19 samples collected from the United States, Italy and Spain covered acute and convalescent phases. T cells, B-cell-depleted T cells, or PBMCs provided the cDNA or gDNA that served as material.

This clone showed up just once. Other DNA sequences in the same sample also yield this CDR3. In the study's own analysis: For nucleated cells, counts were estimated from reference gene primer amplification. The protocol was immunoSEQ multiplex PCR, while the TCRdb copy is restricted to in-frame clones and leaves out a portion. The DNA was the basis for D and trimming; V, J and clone size are from that table. The sample has 150,000 to 200,000 clones, roughly 93% seen once. The V and J ends lost 6 bases and 5 bases respectively, with 10 bases between them. The CDR3 loop spans 12 amino acids. Germline V gives CDR1 SNHLY, CDR2 FYNNEI.

This receptor was obtained from a woman aged 50 to 60 with acute or convalescent COVID-19. This rearrangement joins TRBV2 to TRBJ1-1; D might be TRBD1 (5 bases). Specimen: peripheral blood. Here the CDR3 DNA reads TGTGCCAGCAGCGGGGGGGGGACTGAAGCTTTCTTT. This sequence encodes CASSGGGTEAFF.